The sequence of this T cell receptor (beta chain) was determined in a study of T cell repertoires in aging, cancer and after chemotherapy. Whole-study results and caveats: Healthy donors lost TCR diversity with age mainly through richness, cancer patients through richness and evenness.

Peripheral blood genomic DNA, not sorted cells or RNA, was the template. Rearranged V-D-J TRB sequences were amplified with a mixed TRB-A/B primer pool. TCRdb passed the multiplex PCR reads through MiXCR, listing each CDR3 protein once. The sample has under 8,500 distinct CDR3 sequences, around 30% seen once. This clonotype showed up just a few times. What it binds is unknown. This TCR came from a human donor with a blood cancer. Sequences were obtained from blood.

CDR3 bases: TGTGCCACCACCCGGCCGCAGACCCCCTACGAGCAGTACTTC. It specifies CATTRPQTPYEQYF. The rearrangement links TRBV6-2 or TRBV6-3 to TRBJ2-7; D remains unclear. The germline V gene encodes CDR1 MNHEY and CDR2 SVGEGT. There are 14 residues in the CDR3. Trimming took off 10 bases at V and 2 bases at J, with 18 bases between the two ends.